This TCR beta chain stems from a study of pediatric ulcerative colitis (dated by TCRdb to the late 2010s). For context, the study as a whole: Pancolitis was present in several ulcerative colitis patients and left-sided colitis in two, and histology consistent with ulcerative colitis was found in all of these patients. From nine newly diagnosed, treatment-naive pediatric ulcerative colitis patients and a handful of non-IBD control children, paired blood and rectal samples were collected. The Pediatric Ulcerative Colitis Activity Index classified two patients as having mild disease, several as having moderate disease and three as having acute severe colitis. The paper's findings and limits, for the study overall: Autologous blood-rectal clonal overlap was significantly higher in ulcerative colitis patients than in controls, suggesting increased T cell trafficking to inflamed tissue. Blood-derived T cells may have been included in the rectal pinch biopsies, particularly in patients with overt colitis. The healthy control group was small, with only four individuals. A couple of rectal CDR3 clonotypes turned up in every ulcerative colitis patient but in none of the controls. A couple of patients' blood samples yielded substantially fewer templates for technical reasons and were excluded from blood-rectal overlap analysis. Repertoires were derived from total lymphocyte DNA, so rare subsets such as regulatory T cells may have patterns not reflected. Features of the rectal repertoire distinguished controls, mild-moderate colitis patients and acute severe colitis patients, and in acute severe colitis rectal diversity was lower because of clonal expansions.

The CDR3 goes from the cysteine to the phenylalanine over 10 residues. Here the CDR3 DNA is all that survives: 30 bases in frame from base 1. V is shortened by 4 bases, J by 3 bases, and the region joining them spans 3 bases. The germline V gene (reference sequence) sets CDR1 to DFQATT and CDR2 to SNEGSKA. One to two pinch biopsies were taken from the rectum for research during colonoscopy. Before the diagnostic colonoscopy, none of the ulcerative colitis patients had been given any immunosuppressive medication. Before DNA was isolated, the rectal biopsies underwent proteinase K digestion. The Wizard kit (Promega) was used to extract genomic DNA from both blood and intestinal samples. A single count supports this clone. Its antigen specificity is not known. Nothing much larger sits one base from this clone, and base qualities are not available. Other nucleotide sequences from this sample produce the same CDR3.

Rearranged CDR3 beta regions were amplified from genomic DNA with multiplex V and J primers using the immunoSEQ TRB Survey service. Survey-level sequencing depth of up to 500,000 reads per sample was used to keep depth equal across samples. Libraries were purified and pooled, and sequencing was performed on Illumina technology. The published analysis was carried out like this. immunoSEQ online tools were used for productive clonality, sample overlap, pairwise scatters, CDR3 beta length, V/D/J gene usage and productiveness. Calculated diversity was defined as the number of unique rearrangements divided by total templates times 100, and Shannon and Simpson indices were additionally computed. For principal component analysis, Z-score normalized data were analyzed with the R prcomp function and the ggbiplot package. Blood-rectal clonal overlap within each subject was quantified with Morisita's index. TCRdb took this table from immuneACCESS and kept in-frame rearrangements with V and J called. Such tables lack part of the clones; where checked against another copy, unresolved V genes explain under half of the gap, and the rest is unexplained. V, J and clone size reflect that table, while D and trimming were determined from the DNA. The sample data list tens of thousands of clones, and around 75% of these were observed just once. The ten largest account for around 7.8% of the sample.

Sequenced sample: gut tissue. In this chain, TRBV20-1 is recombined with TRBJ2-5, with no confident D gene call. The clonotype was recovered from a boy aged 10-17 years with severe ulcerative colitis. CDR3 sequence: CSATEETQYF. At the DNA level, the sequence is TGCAGTGCTACAGAAGAGACCCAGTACTTC.